This paragraph covers one T cell receptor beta chain sequence. As yet, its antigen is unknown. The junction shows a germline mismatch at one end, possibly a read error. CDR3 length equals 19 residues. Germline lookup yields CDR1 MNHEY and CDR2 SVGAGI. The authors sequenced patients whose flow cytometry had shown CD8+CD57+ cell expansion. There were no patients without severe acquired aplastic anemia. Patients were treatment-naive when blood was sampled. The data were taken from a study of CD8+CD57+ T cells in acquired aplastic anemia. About the study: DNA per sorted CD4+ or CD8+ sample ranged roughly 0.19 to 27.4 ug, averaging approximately 3.1 ug. Study-wide results and limits: Overlap between patients and controls comprised roughly 28 CD8+ CDR3 sequences.

Genomic DNA constituted the template upon which TCR beta VDJ and CDR3 profiling was performed. TCRdb itself ran the reads through MiXCR, one entry per CDR3 protein. The table lists fewer than 200,000 distinct CDR3 sequences, about 70% of them singletons. Sequenced input: sorted CD4+, CD8+, or CD8+CD57+ T cells (not recorded which) from PBMCs. V gene TRBV6-5 combines with J gene TRBJ2-5, with 12 bases fitting TRBD2. The TCR was taken from a human donor with aplastic anemia. Here the CDR3 DNA reads TGCGCCAGCAGTGAGATGGGGCTAGCGGGGGGGCGCTGGGAAGAGACCCAGTACTTC. Residues: CASSEMGLAGGRWEETQYF.